The 22 T cell receptor beta chains below all came from one sample that was sequenced in a study of PD-1 blockade in classical Hodgkin lymphoma. All patients experienced relapse after autologous stem cell transplantation, and brentuximab vedotin exposure was variable. This table comes from immunoSEQ multiplex PCR, and its TCRdb copy is limited to in-frame clones, with some not included. The sample has roughly 97,000 clones; approximately 80% are singletons. The specimen comprised peripheral blood mononuclear cells (PBMCs), sampled at baseline. Source of these receptors: a human donor with classical Hodgkin lymphoma.

The chain employs TRBV11-2 and TRBJ1-1; possible D gene TRBD1, 6 bases. V was clipped by 3 bases and J by 5 bases, with 7 bases between them. This CDR3 is 12 amino acids long. Looked up from germline, CDR1 is SGHAT and CDR2 is FQNNGV. Here the CDR3 reads CASSFDRTEAFF. In nucleotides, the CDR3 is TGTGCCAGCAGCTTCGACAGGACTGAAGCTTTCTTT.

The genes are TRBV30 and TRBJ2-1, with D unclear. CDR3 length: 14 amino acids. Trimming removed 5 bases at V and 0 bases at J, with 11 bases between. Germline V lookup: CDR1 GTSNPN, CDR2 SVGIG (reference sequence). The CDR3 loop is CAWDSFSSYNEQFF. The CDR3 bases are TGTGCCTGGGACTCATTCAGCTCCTACAATGAGCAGTTCTTC.

The V gene is TRBV20-1, the J gene TRBJ2-7, with D unclear. CDR3 size: 8 residues. CDR1 and CDR2 from the germline V gene are DFQATT and SNEGSKA (reference sequence). In nucleotides, the CDR3 is TGCAGCCCCGGGCACCAGTACTTC. Translated: CSPGHQYF.

V gene TRBV7-2 combines with J gene TRBJ2-2, with 14 bases matching TRBD2. V shed 4 bases and J 6 bases; nucleotides not matched to a gene: 1. This CDR3 is 15 amino acids long. Germline CDR1 reads SGHTA; CDR2 reads FQGNSA. The CDR3 protein is CASSWTSGRSGELFF. The CDR3 DNA follows: TGTGCCAGCAGCTGGACTAGCGGGAGGTCCGGGGAGCTGTTTTTT.

The V gene is TRBV2, the J gene TRBJ1-4; 7 bases line up with TRBD1. The length of the CDR3 is 14 residues. With 5 bases clipped from V and 2 bases from J, the junction kept 2 bases outside the gene matches. The V gene's germline CDR1 is SNHLY and CDR2 FYNNEI. The CDR3 region has the DNA TGTGCCAGCAGTCGACAGGGTACTAATGAAAAACTGTTTTTT. It translates to CASSRQGTNEKLFF. The full variable domain, rest sourced from reference TRBV2 and TRBJ1-4, is EPEVTQTPSHQVTQMGQEVILRCVPISNHLYFYWYRQILGQKVEFLVSFYNNEISEKSEIFDDQFSVERPDGSNFTLKIRSTKLEDSAMYFCASSRQGTNEKLFFGSGTQLSVL.

This clone was picked up a small number of times. This chain links TRBV19 with TRBJ2-1; TRBD2 matches 15 bases. This CDR3 is 17 amino acids long. V lost 5 bases, J lost 10 bases, and 12 bases stayed unmatched. CDR1 and CDR2 from the germline V gene are LNHDA and SQIVND (reference sequence). CDR3 sequence: CASSPRRTSGRAEEQFF. The DNA of the CDR3 is TGTGCCAGTAGTCCCCGACGGACTAGCGGGAGGGCAGAGGAGCAGTTCTTC.

V usage is TRBV7-2 and J usage is TRBJ1-1; D ambiguous. Trimming removed 5 bases at V and 4 bases at J, with 20 bases between. Germline loops: CDR1 SGHTA, CDR2 FQGNSA. The CDR3 has 16 amino acids. The CDR3 nucleotides are TGTGCCAGCAGCCTAGGGCGGGGAACCGTTCCCACTGAAGCTTTCTTT. Protein sequence: CASSLGRGTVPTEAFF. Full variable domain (remainder filled in from reference TRBV7-2 and TRBJ1-1): GAGVSQSPSNKVTEKGKDVELRCDPISGHTALYWYRQSLGQGLEFLIYFQGNSAPDKSGLPSDRFSAERTGGSVSTLTIQRTQQEDSAVYLCASSLGRGTVPTEAFFGQGTRLTVV.

The chain couples TRBV28 to TRBJ1-5, with TRBD1 as a possible D gene (5 bases). Trimming removed 6 bases from V and 9 bases from J, with 15 bases in between. This CDR3 spans 13 amino acids. Germline V lookup: CDR1 MDHEN, CDR2 SYDVKM. The CDR3 is CASRRGTVGPQHF. The DNA for the CDR3 is TGTGCCAGCAGGCGGGGGACTGTGGGGCCCCAGCATTTT.

The chain employs TRBV19 and TRBJ1-1; D unresolved. The ends were cut back, 3 bases at V and 8 bases at J, with 7 bases in the middle. The germline CDR1 and CDR2 sequences are LNHDA and SQIVND (reference sequence). The length of the CDR3 is 11 residues. In nucleotides, the CDR3 is TGTGCCAGTAGTATGGTAACGGAAGCTTTCTTT. This translates into CASSMVTEAFF.

The V and J genes are TRBV6-6 and TRBJ2-3; TRBD2 matches at 10 bases. V gave up 1 base and J gave up 0 bases; unmatched junction bases: 1. The CDR3 has 16 amino acids. Germline V gene data show CDR1 as MNHNY and CDR2 as SVGAGI (reference sequence). This CDR3 is CASSYWTSGSTDTQYF. The CDR3 nucleotides read TGTGCCAGCAGTTACTGGACTAGCGGAAGCACAGATACGCAGTATTTT.

The chain employs TRBV7-9 and TRBJ2-1; D is ambiguous. The CDR3 runs 14 residues. Germline assignment: CDR1 SEHNR and CDR2 FQNEAQ (reference sequence). V lost 1 base and J 8 bases, leaving 12 bases between the germline ends. CDR3 protein: CASSLVGYNDEQFF. As DNA, the CDR3 is TGTGCCAGCAGCTTAGTGGGCTACAATGATGAGCAGTTCTTC.

The rearrangement joins TRBV5-1 to TRBJ2-7, with D maybe TRBD2 (6 bases). Germline V lookup: CDR1 SGHRS, CDR2 YFSETQ. CDR3 size: 15 residues. V was shortened by 0 bases and J by 1 base, with 11 bases between the two germline ends. The CDR3 coding sequence is TGCGCCAGCAGCTTGGCCGTAGGGAGGTCCTACGAGCAGTACTTC. It encodes CASSLAVGRSYEQYF.

V gene TRBV5-8 combines with J gene TRBJ1-5, with 7 nucleotides matching TRBD1. Germline trimming cut 4 bases from V and 6 bases from J; bases unmatched to any gene: 4. The CDR3 totals 13 residues. The germline V gene encodes CDR1 SGHTS and CDR2 YDEGEE. The CDR3 nucleotides are TGTGCCAGCAGCCGGGACAGTCCTCAGCCCCAGCATTTT. Amino acids: CASSRDSPQPQHF.

The chain couples TRBV7-2 to TRBJ2-4; 8 bases agree with TRBD1. The germline V gene encodes CDR1 SGHTA and CDR2 FQGNSA. The CDR3 is made up of 14 amino acids. V lost 4 bases and J lost 15; bases outside the gene matches: 14. CDR3 DNA: TGTGCCAGCAGCTCCGACAGGGGAGGACTATTGCGGTACTTC. Amino acid sequence: CASSSDRGGLLRYF.

The chain uses TRBV7-2 and TRBJ2-1; TRBD2 aligns across 11 bases. Germline V CDR1 and CDR2: SGHTA, FQGNSA. The CDR3 is 16 residues long. The V segment lost 1 base and the J segment 6 bases; nucleotides outside the gene matches: 5. The CDR3 DNA reads as TGTGCCAGCAGCTTAGTACTAGCGGGAGTCTTCAATGAGCAGTTCTTC. Translating it yields CASSLVLAGVFNEQFF.

The rearrangement joins TRBV10-3 to TRBJ2-7, with 9 bases lining up with TRBD1. The CDR3 contains 15 residues. J lost 3 bases, V lost 3 bases, and 6 bases had no gene match. Germline loops: CDR1 ENHRY, CDR2 SYGVKD. The CDR3 loop is CAISDGGQGGYEQYF. CDR3 sequence (DNA): TGTGCCATCAGTGATGGGGGACAGGGTGGCTACGAGCAGTACTTC.

V and J are TRBV6-6 and TRBJ2-1; 7 bases line up with TRBD1. The CDR3 covers 13 residues. Germline assignment: CDR1 MNHNY and CDR2 SVGAGI (reference sequence). V was clipped by 5 bases and J by 6 bases; unmatched bases: 4. In DNA, the CDR3 is TGTGCCAGCAGTAGCCGGGACAGCAATGAGCAGTTCTTC. It specifies CASSSRDSNEQFF.

The chain links TRBV21-1 to TRBJ1-2. TRBV21-1 is designated a pseudogene. This CDR3 contains 18 residues. The CDR3 DNA reads TGTGCCAGCAGCAAAGTAAATAGGTCCGGGCCCGGACGATATGGCTACACCTTC. As protein: CASSKVNRSGPGRYGYTF.

The chain is built from TRBV7-9 and TRBJ1-1; tentatively, D is TRBD1 (5 bases). This CDR3 is 13 amino acids long. The germline V gene encodes CDR1 SEHNR and CDR2 FQNEAQ (reference sequence). V lost 11 bases and J 7 bases, leaving 20 bases between the germline ends. The CDR3 coding sequence is TGTGCCTGTGGGGACCAGGGTTTTTTTGAAGCTTTCTTT. It specifies CACGDQGFFEAFF.

V is TRBV7-2 and J is TRBJ1-5; no firm D call. The V end was cut by 4 bases, the J end by 6 bases, with 10 bases between. Germline lookup yields CDR1 SGHTA and CDR2 FQGNSA. The CDR3 consists of 13 residues. The CDR3 DNA reads TGTGCCAGCAGCTGGGAAATTCTTCAGCCCCAGCATTTT. Translation: CASSWEILQPQHF.

This clone has just one count. The chain is built from TRBV27 and TRBJ1-3, with D perhaps matching TRBD1 (6 bases). The germline V gene has CDR1 MNHEY and CDR2 SMNVEV (reference sequence). This CDR3 has 16 residues. Trimming removed 0 bases from V and 2 bases from J, with 11 bases in between. CDR3 sequence: CASSLSIRGPGNTIYF. In DNA, the CDR3 is TGTGCCAGCAGTTTATCGATACGGGGGCCTGGAAACACCATATATTTT.

V and J are TRBV7-2 and TRBJ2-3; D remains ambiguous. Trimming shortened V by 6 bases and J by 1 base, and 8 bases separated the two germline ends. The CDR3 totals 13 residues. The germline V gene encodes CDR1 SGHTA and CDR2 FQGNSA. The DNA of the CDR3 is TGTGCCAGCAGTTACCTTGGCACAGATACGCAGTATTTT. It specifies CASSYLGTDTQYF.